The 28 T cell receptor beta chains below come from one sample, sequenced in a study of blood T cells in healthy people across ages. PCR was performed a second time for roughly 7 to 12 cycles using a sample-barcoded 5' primer and a J-beta primer mix. MiXCR was run by TCRdb on the 5' RACE reads, yielding one entry per CDR3 protein. The sample lists about 1,400,000 distinct CDR3 sequences, 59% occurring once. The material sequenced was blood. These receptors originate from a man aged 18 to 29 in good health.

This chain uses TRBV29-1 with TRBJ2-5; D is unresolved. The germline CDR1 and CDR2 sequences are SQVTM and ANQGSEA. The CDR3 contains 13 residues. V lost 4 bases to trimming and J lost 4 bases, with 13 bases between them. The DNA for the CDR3 is TGCAGCGTTGGGTCGAGACTTCGAGAGACCCAGTACTTC. Its protein is CSVGSRLRETQYF. Looking up the rest from reference TRBV29-1 and TRBJ2-5 gives the full variable domain: SAVISQKPSRDICQRGTSLTIQCQVDSQVTMMFWYRQQPGQSLTLIATANQGSEATYESGFVIDKFPISRPNLTFSTLTVSNMSPEDSSIYLCSVGSRLRETQYFGPGTRLLVL.

This clonotype was seen only once. The chain links TRBV10-3 to TRBJ1-1, with D hard to call. CDR1 ENHRY and CDR2 SYGVKD come from the germline V gene. The CDR3 is made up of 16 amino acids. V shed 6 bases and J shed 3 bases, with 20 bases lying between them. The CDR3, as DNA: TGTGCCATCAGAACCAAAACCAGCGTCGAAGACACTGAAGCTTTCTTT. Protein sequence: CAIRTKTSVEDTEAFF.

This clonotype was picked up a small number of times. This chain connects TRBV6-2 or TRBV6-3 to TRBJ2-5; D might be TRBD1 (5 bases). Looked up from germline, CDR1 is MNHEY and CDR2 is SVGEGT. Trimming left V 2 bases short and J 11 bases short, with 27 bases between. The CDR3 covers 17 residues. The CDR3 spells CASSYRAARTLCLLQYF. DNA of the CDR3: TGTGCCAGCAGTTACCGGGCGGCAAGGACACTGTGCCTACTGCAGTACTTC.

This clonotype was detected a few times. This sequence joins TRBV27 and TRBJ2-7; D is possibly TRBD2 (7 bases). V lost 5 bases and J 1 base, leaving 21 bases between the germline ends. CDR3 length: 17 residues. In germline, CDR1 is MNHEY, CDR2 SMNVEV (reference sequence). In nucleotides, the CDR3 is TGTGCCAGCAGTGCCATAGGCGGGGGCCTTAAATCCTACGAGCAGTACTTC. It is translated as CASSAIGGGLKSYEQYF.

A few counts support this clonotype. The rearrangement joins TRBV20-1 to TRBJ2-1; TRBD2 agrees at 7 bases. V shed 4 bases, J shed 7 bases, and the junction held 10 bases outside the gene matches. The CDR3 totals 14 residues. Germline V lookup: CDR1 DFQATT, CDR2 SNEGSKA (reference sequence). As DNA, the CDR3 is TGCAGTGCTATATGGGCGGGAGAGAGGAATGAGCAGTTCTTC. Protein: CSAIWAGERNEQFF.

The gene calls are TRBV28 and TRBJ2-1; tentative D call: TRBD2 (7 bases). This CDR3 spans 16 amino acids. The germline gives CDR1 MDHEN, CDR2 SYDVKM. Trimming pared 4 bases from V and 7 bases from J, leaving 20 bases between. The CDR3 DNA sequence: TGTGCCAGCAGTTCCCCGGATCGGGGGGCAGGGAATGAGCAGTTCTTC. It specifies CASSSPDRGAGNEQFF.

In nucleotides, the CDR3 is TGTGCCAGCAGCTTCCCCGGAAGGGTGAATGAGCAGTTCTTC. Translation: CASSFPGRVNEQFF. The chain couples TRBV5-6 to TRBJ2-1, with no clear D. In germline, CDR1 is SGHDT, CDR2 YYEEEE. V dropped 2 bases and J dropped 7 bases, with 13 bases sitting between them. The CDR3 loop spans 14 amino acids.

In this sample, this clonotype turned up a few times. The chain uses TRBV20-1 and TRBJ2-4, with D perhaps matching TRBD2 (6 bases). The J call is in doubt because the DNA end fits TRBJ2-7 better. The CDR3 totals 16 residues. Germline CDR1 is DFQATT and CDR2 is SNEGSKA (reference sequence). CDR3 in DNA: TGCAGTGCTAGGTGGGCGGGGCAGGTCAACTTCTACGAGCAGTACTTC. This gives the protein CSARWAGQVNFYEQYF.

J is TRBJ2-7 and V is TRBV29-1; no firm D call. CDR1 and CDR2 (germline): SQVTM, ANQGSEA. The CDR3 runs to 15 residues. The V and J ends lost 4 bases and 0 bases respectively, with 16 bases between them. The CDR3 region has the DNA TGCAGCGTTGTATCGCGACGGACCAGCTCCTACGAGCAGTACTTC. Translating it yields CSVVSRRTSSYEQYF.

CDR3 nucleotides: TGTGCCAGTAGTACCGACAGGGGGCTTTACGAGCAGTACTTC. Translated, it gives CASSTDRGLYEQYF. The J gene is TRBJ2-7, the V gene TRBV19; 10 bases match TRBD1. The CDR3 runs 14 residues. V lost 4 bases and J lost 4; bases outside the gene matches: 4. Germline lookup yields CDR1 LNHDA and CDR2 SQIVND (reference sequence).

The rearrangement joins TRBV29-1 to TRBJ2-2; D possibly matches TRBD1 or TRBD2 (5 bases each). This CDR3 contains 15 residues. Germline CDR1 is SQVTM and CDR2 is ANQGSEA. Trimming stripped 0 bases from V and 0 bases from J, with 8 bases between. The CDR3 spells CSVEEGRSNTGELFF. For the CDR3, the DNA is TGCAGCGTTGAAGAGGGACGTTCGAACACCGGGGAGCTGTTTTTT.

This chain links TRBV29-1 with TRBJ1-1, with TRBD1 matching over 11 bases. V shed 6 bases and J 7 bases; nucleotides not matched to a gene: 4. Germline assignment: CDR1 SQVTM and CDR2 ANQGSEA. The CDR3 spans 12 residues. The CDR3 loop reads CSVGQGAVEAFF. In nucleotides, the CDR3 is TGCAGCGTAGGACAGGGGGCAGTTGAAGCTTTCTTT.

The chain combines TRBV7-9 with TRBJ2-3; the D gene could be TRBD1 or TRBD2 (5 bases each). The CDR3 is 17 amino acids. The V end lost 4 bases, the J end lost 6 bases, and 23 bases lay between the germline ends. Germline-derived CDR1 and CDR2 are SEHNR and FQNEAQ (reference sequence). The CDR3 bases are TGTGCCAGCAGCTCCGGGACCCCTGCGAATCCTCCCGATACGCAGTATTTT. Translated: CASSSGTPANPPDTQYF.

This rearrangement joins TRBV10-3 to TRBJ1-1, with no clear D. This CDR3 comprises 12 residues. In germline, CDR1 is ENHRY, CDR2 SYGVKD. Trimming removed 4 bases at V and 7 bases at J, with 10 bases between. DNA for the CDR3: TGTGCCATCAGTGCTACTAACCTTGAAGCTTTCTTT. Translation gives CAISATNLEAFF.

This chain connects TRBV3-1 to TRBJ1-1; possibly TRBD1 for D (5 bases). V lost 4 bases, J lost 3 bases, and 18 bases lay in between. CDR3 length: 16 amino acids. In germline, CDR1 is LGHDT, CDR2 YNNKEL (reference sequence). The DNA for the CDR3 is TGTGCCAGCAGCCTAAGGCGAGGGGTCCGTGACACTGAAGCTTTCTTT. Translation gives CASSLRRGVRDTEAFF.

This clonotype was picked up a small number of times. The rearrangement joins TRBV20-1 to TRBJ2-5; TRBD1 matches 7 bases. The end of the DNA fits TRBJ2-7 better, so the J call may be wrong. CDR1 and CDR2 (germline): DFQATT, SNEGSKA (reference sequence). There are 13 residues in the CDR3. The CDR3 DNA reads TGCAGTGCCAGGGGGACACAGACCTACGAGCAGTACTTC. Translating gives CSARGTQTYEQYF.

In its sample, this clonotype was seen once. CDR3: CSVGTREFF. In DNA form, the CDR3 reads TGCAGCGTAGGGACTAGGGAGTTCTTC. This chain links TRBV20-1 with TRBJ2-1; 8 bases match TRBD2. Germline loops: CDR1 DFQATT, CDR2 SNEGSKA (reference sequence). This CDR3 region has 9 residues.

This clonotype appeared a few times. The chain couples TRBV11-2 to TRBJ2-2; D possibly matches TRBD1 or TRBD2 (5 bases each). The V end was cut by 3 bases, the J end by 1 base, with 15 bases between. The CDR3 sequence is 17 residues long. From germline, CDR1 is SGHAT and CDR2 FQNNGV. The CDR3 nucleotides are TGTGCCAGCAGCTTTTACTTGGGGGATCAGAACACCGGGGAGCTGTTTTTT. Translation: CASSFYLGDQNTGELFF.

The chain combines TRBV4-1 with TRBJ2-7; unclear D gene. The CDR3 runs to 15 residues. Germline CDR1 MGHRA, CDR2 YSYEKL. Trimming took 0 bases from V and 2 from J, leaving 11 bases between them. The CDR3 nucleotides read TGCGCCAGCAGCCAAGAGGGTGCAGGAACCTACGAGCAGTACTTC. As protein: CASSQEGAGTYEQYF.

The genes are TRBV15 and TRBJ1-4; 7 nucleotides match TRBD1. J lost 0 bases, V lost 7 bases, and 5 bases had no gene match. This CDR3 comprises 15 residues. The germline V gene has CDR1 LNHNV and CDR2 YYDKDF (reference sequence). The CDR3 bases are TGTGCCACCACAGGGGGGGATGCAACTAATGAAAAACTGTTTTTT. It yields the protein CATTGGDATNEKLFF.

This clonotype was seen only a few times. V and J are TRBV4-2 and TRBJ2-1, with 9 bases aligning to TRBD2. Germline CDR1 and CDR2: LGHNA and YNFKEQ. V gave up 0 bases and J gave up 8 bases; unmatched junction bases: 5. This CDR3 has 15 amino acids. The CDR3 DNA reads TGTGCCAGCAGCCAAGACCCGGGACTAGCCTATGAGCAGTTCTTC. Amino acids: CASSQDPGLAYEQFF.

This clonotype was detected a few times. In DNA form, the CDR3 reads TGTGCCAGCAGTTTTTGGGACAGGGTCTACGAGCAGTACTTC. Amino acids: CASSFWDRVYEQYF. This sequence joins TRBV12-3 or TRBV12-4 and TRBJ2-4, with TRBD1 matching 9 bases. The J call is uncertain, as TRBJ2-7 better fits the DNA end. The CDR3 covers 14 residues.

There are a few counts of this clonotype. The chain combines TRBV20-1 with TRBJ2-5, with D possibly matching TRBD2 (6 bases). CDR3 size: 16 residues. The V gene lost 0 bases and the J gene lost 5 bases, with 19 bases spanning the gap. Germline loops: CDR1 DFQATT, CDR2 SNEGSKA (reference sequence). CDR3 region: CSARDYRGGPQETQYF. Written as DNA, the CDR3 is TGCAGTGCTAGAGATTATAGGGGAGGCCCTCAGGAGACCCAGTACTTC.

The chain employs TRBV19 and TRBJ1-2, with D tentatively TRBD1 (5 bases). The CDR3 covers 12 residues. V was clipped by 8 bases and J by 8 bases, with 15 bases between them. CDR1 and CDR2 from the germline V gene are LNHDA and SQIVND (reference sequence). The CDR3 nucleotides are TGTGCCAGTGGTGAGGGGCGCTGGGGCTACACCTTC. This gives the protein CASGEGRWGYTF.

In this sample, this clonotype turned up a few times. The genes are TRBV20-1 and TRBJ2-5; D is undetermined. The J call is in doubt because the DNA end fits TRBJ2-7 better. Germline loops: CDR1 DFQATT, CDR2 SNEGSKA (reference sequence). This CDR3 has 15 amino acids. CDR3: CSARDQKRSSYEQYF. CDR3 bases: TGCAGTGCTAGAGATCAGAAACGTAGCTCCTACGAGCAGTACTTC.

This clonotype has a handful of counts. CDR3 nucleotides: TGTGCCAGCAGCCCAAGACAGGGTCTGAACACTGAAGCTTTCTTT. It yields the protein CASSPRQGLNTEAFF. This chain links TRBV9 with TRBJ1-1; 7 nucleotides agree with TRBD1. CDR3 length: 15 residues. Per germline, CDR1 SGDLS and CDR2 YYNGEE. The V gene end was trimmed by 4 bases and the J gene end by 0 bases; junction bases not matched to a gene: 6.

There are a few counts of this clonotype. The rearrangement links TRBV28 to TRBJ1-2; D not resolved. CDR3 length equals 15 residues. CDR1 is MDHEN, CDR2 SYDVKM, per germline. V shed 2 bases and J shed 3 bases, with 13 bases lying between them. The CDR3 region is CASSLAVVDYYGYTF. CDR3 nucleotides: TGTGCCAGCAGTTTAGCGGTGGTGGATTACTATGGCTACACCTTC.

CDR3 protein: CASSLGQGTDQPQHF. The CDR3 DNA follows: TGCGCCAGCAGCCTAGGACAGGGGACCGATCAGCCCCAGCATTTT. The chain is built from TRBV5-1 and TRBJ1-5; TRBD1 agrees at 9 bases. The CDR3 runs 15 residues. Germline trimming cut 4 bases from V and 5 bases from J; bases unmatched to any gene: 7. From germline, CDR1 is SGHRS and CDR2 YFSETQ.